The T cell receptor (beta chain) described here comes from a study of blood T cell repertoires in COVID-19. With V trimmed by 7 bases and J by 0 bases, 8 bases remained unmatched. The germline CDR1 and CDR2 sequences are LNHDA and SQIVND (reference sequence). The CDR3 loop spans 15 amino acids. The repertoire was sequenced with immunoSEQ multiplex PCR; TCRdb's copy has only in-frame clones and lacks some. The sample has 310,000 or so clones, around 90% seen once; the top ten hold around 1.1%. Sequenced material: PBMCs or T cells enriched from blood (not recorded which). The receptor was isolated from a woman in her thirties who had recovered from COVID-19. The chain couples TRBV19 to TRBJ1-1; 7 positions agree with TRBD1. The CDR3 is CASKDRPAMNTEAFF. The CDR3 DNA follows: TGTGCCAGTAAGGACAGGCCCGCCATGAACACTGAAGCTTTCTTT.